This T cell receptor beta chain stems from a study of cytomegalovirus exposure and HLA in healthy donors. The study, taken as a whole, reports: Researchers catalogued approximately 170 TCR beta chains as cytomegalovirus-associated.

PCR employed 60 Vbeta and 13 Jbeta primers. Profiling relied on immunoSEQ multiplex PCR, and the TCRdb table lists in-frame clones only, not all of them. The sample records about 130,000 clones, about four fifths being singletons. This clone was counted once. No antigen is known for it. The CDR3 totals 15 residues. Germline V gene sequence: CDR1 SGHVS, CDR2 FQNEAQ. Trimming removed 1 base from V and 2 bases from J; junction bases left unmatched: 5. The clonotype comes from a man between 18 and 35 years old in good health and CMV-seronegative. The chain carries TRBV7-8 and TRBJ2-7, with 7 bases matching TRBD2. Sequenced: PBMCs. The CDR3 coding sequence is TGTGCCAGCAGCTTAGAGAGCGGGAACACCTACGAGCAGTACTTC. The encoded protein is CASSLESGNTYEQYF.